The text below deals with one T cell receptor beta chain. The data originate from a study of blood T cell repertoires in COVID-19. Study-wide context: COVID-19 samples from acute and convalescent phases originated in the United States, Italy and Spain. Nucleic acid was either cDNA or gDNA, and it came from T cells, B-cell-depleted T cells, or PBMCs.

Enrollment of patients from Seattle took place during active infection, with longitudinal follow-up. Some clones are missing from TCRdb's copy, which holds only in-frame ones; the method was immunoSEQ multiplex PCR. The table shows more than 300,000 clones, with around 87% occurring only once. The CDR3 is 18 residues long. Germline V gene sequence: CDR1 ENHRY, CDR2 SYGVKD. Trimming removed 3 bases from V and 2 bases from J; junction bases left unmatched: 8. The receptor comes from a woman under 40 with COVID-19, enrolled during active disease. Sequencing input: peripheral blood. The gene calls are TRBV10-3 and TRBJ2-6; 9 bases match TRBD1. This CDR3 reads CAISDGTGGAPGANVLTF. The DNA for the CDR3 is TGTGCCATCAGTGACGGAACAGGGGGCGCGCCTGGGGCCAACGTCCTGACTTTC.